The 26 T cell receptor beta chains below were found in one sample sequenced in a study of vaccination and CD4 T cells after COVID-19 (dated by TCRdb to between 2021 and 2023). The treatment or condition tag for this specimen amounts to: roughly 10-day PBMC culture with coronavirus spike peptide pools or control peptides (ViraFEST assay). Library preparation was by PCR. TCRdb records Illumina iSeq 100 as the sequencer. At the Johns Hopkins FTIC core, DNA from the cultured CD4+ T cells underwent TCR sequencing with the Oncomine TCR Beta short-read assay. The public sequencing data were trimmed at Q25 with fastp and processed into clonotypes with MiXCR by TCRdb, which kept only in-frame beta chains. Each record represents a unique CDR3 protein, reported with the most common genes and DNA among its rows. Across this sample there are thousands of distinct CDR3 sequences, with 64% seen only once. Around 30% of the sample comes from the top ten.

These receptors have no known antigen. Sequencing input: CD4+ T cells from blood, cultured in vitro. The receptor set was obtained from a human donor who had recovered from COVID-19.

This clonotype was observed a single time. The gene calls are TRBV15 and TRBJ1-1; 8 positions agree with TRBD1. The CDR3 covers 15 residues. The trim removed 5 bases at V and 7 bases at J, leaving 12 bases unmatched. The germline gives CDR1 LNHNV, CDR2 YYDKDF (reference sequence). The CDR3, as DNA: TGTGCCACCAGCCCCGTAGACAGGGGCCTGGTTGAAGCTTTCTTT. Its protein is CATSPVDRGLVEAFF. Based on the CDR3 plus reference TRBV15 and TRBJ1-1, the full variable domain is DAMVIQNPRYQVTQFGKPVTLSCSQTLNHNVMYWYQQKSSQAPKLLFHYYDKDFNNEADTPDNFQSRRPNTSFCFLDIRSPGLGDTAMYLCATSPVDRGLVEAFFGQGTRLTVV.

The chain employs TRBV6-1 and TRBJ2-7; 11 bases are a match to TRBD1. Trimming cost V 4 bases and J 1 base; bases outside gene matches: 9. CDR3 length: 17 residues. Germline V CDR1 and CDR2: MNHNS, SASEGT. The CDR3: CASSAGTGGKGSYEQYF. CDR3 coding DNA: TGTGCCAGCAGTGCCGGGACAGGGGGTAAGGGGTCCTACGAGCAGTACTTC.

CDR3 DNA sequence: TGTGCCAGCAGGGTCGAAAGGGGGGGCACTGAAGCTTTCTTT. Translated, it gives CASRVERGGTEAFF. The rearrangement links TRBV6-2 or TRBV6-3 to TRBJ1-1, with D perhaps matching TRBD1 (6 bases). Trimming removed 6 bases at V and 4 bases at J, with 15 bases between. In germline, CDR1 is MNHEY, CDR2 SVGEGT. The CDR3 contains 14 residues.

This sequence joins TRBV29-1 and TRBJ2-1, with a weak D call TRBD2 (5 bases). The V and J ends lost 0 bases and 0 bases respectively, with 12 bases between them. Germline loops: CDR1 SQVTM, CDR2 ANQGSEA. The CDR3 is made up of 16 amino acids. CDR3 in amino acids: CSVEDRRDGSYNEQFF. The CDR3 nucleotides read TGCAGCGTTGAAGATCGTCGGGATGGCTCCTACAATGAGCAGTTCTTC.

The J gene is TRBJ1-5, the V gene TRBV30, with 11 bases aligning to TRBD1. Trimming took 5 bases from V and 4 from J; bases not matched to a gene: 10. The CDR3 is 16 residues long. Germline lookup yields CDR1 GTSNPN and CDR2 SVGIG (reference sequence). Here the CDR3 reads CAWRGQGAEGNQPQHF. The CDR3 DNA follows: TGTGCCTGGCGCGGACAGGGGGCAGAGGGAAATCAGCCCCAGCATTTT.

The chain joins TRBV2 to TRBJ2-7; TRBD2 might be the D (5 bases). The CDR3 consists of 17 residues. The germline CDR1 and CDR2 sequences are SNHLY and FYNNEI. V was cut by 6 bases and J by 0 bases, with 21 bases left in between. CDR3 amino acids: CASSEGREFQVSYEQYF. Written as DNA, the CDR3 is TGTGCCAGCAGCGAGGGCCGCGAGTTCCAGGTCTCCTACGAGCAGTACTTC.

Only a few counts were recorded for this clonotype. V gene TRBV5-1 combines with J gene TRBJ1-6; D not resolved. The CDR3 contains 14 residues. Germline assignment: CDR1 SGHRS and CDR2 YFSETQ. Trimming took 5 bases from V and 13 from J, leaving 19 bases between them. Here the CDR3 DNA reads TGCGCCAGCAGACTGGAGGCCCAGGTGTCCCCCCTCCACTTT. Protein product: CASRLEAQVSPLHF. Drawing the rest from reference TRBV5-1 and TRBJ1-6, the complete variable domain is KAGVTQTPRYLIKTRGQQVTLSCSPISGHRSVSWYQQTPGQGLQFLFEYFSETQRNKGNFPGRFSGRQFSNSRSEMNVSTLELGDSALYLCASRLEAQVSPLHFGNGTRLTVT.

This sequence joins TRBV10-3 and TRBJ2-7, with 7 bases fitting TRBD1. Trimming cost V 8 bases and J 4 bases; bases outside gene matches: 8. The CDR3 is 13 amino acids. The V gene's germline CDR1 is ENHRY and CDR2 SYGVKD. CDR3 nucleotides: TGTGCCATCGGGTGGGACAGTTCTTACGAGCAGTACTTC. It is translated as CAIGWDSSYEQYF.

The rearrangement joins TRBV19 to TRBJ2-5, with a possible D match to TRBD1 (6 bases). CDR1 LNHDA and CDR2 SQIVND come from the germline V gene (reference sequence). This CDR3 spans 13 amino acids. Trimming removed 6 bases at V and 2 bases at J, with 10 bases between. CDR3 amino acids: CASRVGQQETQYF. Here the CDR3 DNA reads TGTGCCAGTAGGGTCGGACAGCAAGAGACCCAGTACTTC.

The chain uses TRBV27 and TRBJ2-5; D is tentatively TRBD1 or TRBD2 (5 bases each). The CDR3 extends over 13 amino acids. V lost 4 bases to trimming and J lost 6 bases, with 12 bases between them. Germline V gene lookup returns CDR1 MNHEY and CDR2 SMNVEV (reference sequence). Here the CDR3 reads CASSWSKGQTQYF. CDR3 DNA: TGTGCCAGCAGTTGGAGCAAGGGACAGACCCAGTACTTC.

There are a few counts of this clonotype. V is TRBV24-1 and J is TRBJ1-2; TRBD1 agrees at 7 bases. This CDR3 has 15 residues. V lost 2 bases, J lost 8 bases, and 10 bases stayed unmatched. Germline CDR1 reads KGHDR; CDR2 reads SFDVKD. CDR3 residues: CATSDSVQGVSGYTF. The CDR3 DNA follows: TGTGCCACCAGTGATTCAGTCCAGGGGGTTTCGGGCTACACCTTC.

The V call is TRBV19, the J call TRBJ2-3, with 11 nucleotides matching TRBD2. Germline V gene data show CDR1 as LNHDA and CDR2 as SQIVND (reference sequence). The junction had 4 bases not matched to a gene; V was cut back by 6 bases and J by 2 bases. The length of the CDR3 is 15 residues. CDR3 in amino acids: CASRPTSGVTDTQYF. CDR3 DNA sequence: TGTGCCAGTAGGCCGACTAGCGGGGTCACAGATACGCAGTATTTT.

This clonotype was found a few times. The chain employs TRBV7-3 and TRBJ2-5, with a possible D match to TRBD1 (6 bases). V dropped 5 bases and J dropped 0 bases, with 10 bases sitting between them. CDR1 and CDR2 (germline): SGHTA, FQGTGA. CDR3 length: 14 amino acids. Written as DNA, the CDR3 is TGTGCCAGCAGCCCAGGACAGAACCAAGAGACCCAGTACTTC. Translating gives CASSPGQNQETQYF.

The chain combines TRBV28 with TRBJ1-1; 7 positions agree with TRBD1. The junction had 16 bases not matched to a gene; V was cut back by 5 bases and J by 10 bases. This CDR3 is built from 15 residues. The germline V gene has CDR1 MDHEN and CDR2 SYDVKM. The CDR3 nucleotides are TGTGCCAGCAGTGAACTGTCCGGGGCCCCAGGGGGAGCTTTCTTT. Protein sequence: CASSELSGAPGGAFF.

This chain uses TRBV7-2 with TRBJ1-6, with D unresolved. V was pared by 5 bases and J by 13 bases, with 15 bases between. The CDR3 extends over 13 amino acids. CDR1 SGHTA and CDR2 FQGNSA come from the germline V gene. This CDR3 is CASSGAGRPPLHF. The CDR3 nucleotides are TGTGCCAGCAGCGGAGCGGGTCGCCCTCCCCTCCACTTT.

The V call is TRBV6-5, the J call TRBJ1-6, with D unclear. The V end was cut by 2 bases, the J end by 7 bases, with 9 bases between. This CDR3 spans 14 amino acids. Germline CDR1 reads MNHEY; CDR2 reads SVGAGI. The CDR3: CASSYRVVNSPLHF. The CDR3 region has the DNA TGTGCCAGCAGTTACAGGGTAGTCAATTCACCCCTCCACTTT.

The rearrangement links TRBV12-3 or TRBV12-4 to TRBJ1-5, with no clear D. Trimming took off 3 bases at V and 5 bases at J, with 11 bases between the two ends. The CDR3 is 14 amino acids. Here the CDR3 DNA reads TGTGCCAGCAGTTTTAGTGTCCGGGATCAGCCCCAGCATTTT. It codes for CASSFSVRDQPQHF.

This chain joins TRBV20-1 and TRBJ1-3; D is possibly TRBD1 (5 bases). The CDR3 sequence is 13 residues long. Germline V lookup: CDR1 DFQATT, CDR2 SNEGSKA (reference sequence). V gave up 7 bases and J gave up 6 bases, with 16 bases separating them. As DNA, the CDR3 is TGCAGTGTGAAGCGGCCCGGGGCAAACACCATATATTTT. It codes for CSVKRPGANTIYF.

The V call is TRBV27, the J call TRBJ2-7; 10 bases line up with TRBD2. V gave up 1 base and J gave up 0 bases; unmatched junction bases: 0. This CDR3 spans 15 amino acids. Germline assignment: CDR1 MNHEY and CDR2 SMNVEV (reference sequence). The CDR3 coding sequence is TGTGCCAGCAGTTTATGGACTAGCGGCTCCTACGAGCAGTACTTC. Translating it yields CASSLWTSGSYEQYF.

The CDR3 region is CASSEAPDRLINQPQHF. For the CDR3, the DNA is TGTGCCAGCAGTGAAGCGCCAGACAGGTTAATCAATCAGCCCCAGCATTTT. This chain links TRBV2 with TRBJ1-5, with a tentative D call TRBD1 (6 bases). Per germline, CDR1 SNHLY and CDR2 FYNNEI. CDR3 length: 17 residues. Trimming shortened V by 0 bases and J by 3 bases, and 15 bases separated the two germline ends.

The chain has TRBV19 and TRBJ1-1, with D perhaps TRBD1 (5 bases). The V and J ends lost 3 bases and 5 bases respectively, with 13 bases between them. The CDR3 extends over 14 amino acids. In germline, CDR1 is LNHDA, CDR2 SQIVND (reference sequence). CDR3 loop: CASSMPGIVTEAFF. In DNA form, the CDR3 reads TGTGCCAGTAGTATGCCAGGGATTGTTACTGAAGCTTTCTTT.

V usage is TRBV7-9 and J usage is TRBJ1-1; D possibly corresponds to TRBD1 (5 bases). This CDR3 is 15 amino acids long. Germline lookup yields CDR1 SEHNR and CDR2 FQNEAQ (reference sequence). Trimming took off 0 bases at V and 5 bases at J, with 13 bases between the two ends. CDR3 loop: CASSLAGGGMTEAFF. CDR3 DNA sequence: TGTGCCAGCAGCTTAGCCGGGGGAGGGATGACTGAAGCTTTCTTT.

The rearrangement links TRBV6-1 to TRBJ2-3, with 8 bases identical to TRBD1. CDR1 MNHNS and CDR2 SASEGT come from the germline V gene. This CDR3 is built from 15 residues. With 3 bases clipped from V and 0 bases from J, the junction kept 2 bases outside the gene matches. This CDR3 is CASSEGQASTDTQYF. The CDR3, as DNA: TGTGCCAGCAGTGAGGGACAGGCTAGCACAGATACGCAGTATTTT.

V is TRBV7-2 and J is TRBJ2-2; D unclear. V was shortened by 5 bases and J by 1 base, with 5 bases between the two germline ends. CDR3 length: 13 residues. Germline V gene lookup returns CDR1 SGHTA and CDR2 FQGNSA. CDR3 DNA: TGTGCCAGCAGCAACAGGAACACCGGGGAGCTGTTTTTT. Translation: CASSNRNTGELFF.

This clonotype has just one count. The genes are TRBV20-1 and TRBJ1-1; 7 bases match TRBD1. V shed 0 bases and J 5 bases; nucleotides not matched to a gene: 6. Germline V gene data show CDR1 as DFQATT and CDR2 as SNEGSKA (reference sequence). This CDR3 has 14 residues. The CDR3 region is CSARDRGGTTEAFF. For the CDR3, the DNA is TGCAGTGCTAGAGATCGAGGGGGCACGACTGAAGCTTTCTTT.

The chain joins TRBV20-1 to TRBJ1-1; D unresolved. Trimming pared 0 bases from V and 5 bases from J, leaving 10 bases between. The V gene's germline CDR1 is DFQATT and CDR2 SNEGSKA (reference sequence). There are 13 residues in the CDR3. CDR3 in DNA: TGCAGTGCTAGAGAGGGGTGGGGTACTGAAGCTTTCTTT. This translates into CSAREGWGTEAFF.